Listed below are T cell receptor beta chains from one sample, sequenced in a study of cytomegalovirus exposure and HLA in healthy donors. Profiling relied on immunoSEQ multiplex PCR, and the TCRdb table lists in-frame clones only, not all of them. The repertoire includes fewer than 150,000 clones, around 80% of them detected once, and roughly 2% sits in the top ten. Sequences were obtained from PBMCs. All receptors come from a man under 40 in good health and CMV-seronegative. Both conserved end residues are part of each CDR3.

J gene: TRBJ1-1; V gene: TRBV4-1; CDR3 protein: CASSQVGLRNTEAFF
J gene: TRBJ2-3; V gene: TRBV29-1; CDR3 protein: CSVVVQGPTDTQYF
J gene: TRBJ2-7; V gene: TRBV12-5; CDR3 protein: CASGLVTTAGVSYEQYF
J gene: TRBJ2-3; V gene: TRBV5-1; CDR3 protein: CASLRGTSGDTQYF
J gene: TRBJ2-2; V gene: TRBV25-1; CDR3 protein: CASSVATGELFF
J gene: TRBJ2-3; V gene: TRBV2; CDR3 protein: CASSERQAYTDTQYF
J gene: TRBJ2-3; V gene: TRBV7-9; CDR3 protein: CASSLNEGAVDTQYF
J gene: TRBJ1-1; V gene: TRBV4-1; CDR3 protein: CASSQAPDRVTEAFF
J gene: TRBJ1-2; V gene: TRBV6-5; CDR3 protein: CASSYSIGQGYGYTF
J gene: TRBJ2-7; V gene: TRBV6-6; CDR3 protein: CASSRSRLGEQYF
J gene: TRBJ1-1; V gene: TRBV29-1; CDR3 protein: CSVQDRVVEAFF
J gene: TRBJ2-7; V gene: TRBV18; CDR3 protein: CASSPAQGNYEQYF
J gene: TRBJ2-1; V gene: TRBV28; CDR3 protein: CAIEGARVISNEQFF
J gene: TRBJ1-3; V gene: TRBV28; CDR3 protein: CASGIKGGSGNTIYF
J gene: TRBJ2-1; V gene: TRBV7-9; CDR3 protein: CASSLGLADSYNEQFF
J gene: TRBJ1-1; V gene: TRBV6-6; CDR3 protein: CASSLYTEAFF
J gene: TRBJ2-1; V gene: TRBV4-2; CDR3 protein: CASSQDLPNEQFF
J gene: TRBJ2-5; V gene: TRBV18; CDR3 protein: CASSPPKQGGETQYF
J gene: TRBJ1-2; V gene: TRBV15; CDR3 protein: CATSRDAVSGGDGYTF
J gene: TRBJ2-1; V gene: TRBV10-3; CDR3 protein: CAISDQIYNEQFF
J gene: TRBJ2-3; V gene: TRBV9; CDR3 protein: CASSVSNAVLRADTQYF
J gene: TRBJ1-2; V gene: TRBV25-1; CDR3 protein: CASSKGQLYGYTF
J gene: TRBJ2-5; V gene: TRBV6-5; CDR3 protein: CASSYSAGGETQYF
J gene: TRBJ1-6; V gene: TRBV6-6; CDR3 protein: CATEYRSSYNSPLHF
J gene: TRBJ2-2; V gene: TRBV6-6; CDR3 protein: CASSYGGGLGTGELFF
J gene: TRBJ2-5; V gene: TRBV18; CDR3 protein: CASSPSAGGQETQYF
J gene: TRBJ1-2; V gene: TRBV18; CDR3 protein: CASSPPGGGLPLGYTF
J gene: TRBJ1-1; V gene: TRBV15; CDR3 protein: CATSRDSGYTEAFF
J gene: TRBJ2-7; V gene: TRBV7-9; CDR3 protein: CASSLAEGREQYF
J gene: TRBJ2-1; V gene: TRBV5-1; CDR3 protein: CASSSGLAGSSYNEQFF
J gene: TRBJ2-1; V gene: TRBV28; CDR3 protein: CASSRQVVNEQFF
J gene: TRBJ1-2; V gene: TRBV29-1; CDR3 protein: CSVESGYGYPF
J gene: TRBJ2-1; V gene: TRBV19; CDR3 protein: CASSISAGTGAYNEQFF
J gene: TRBJ2-3; V gene: TRBV27; CDR3 protein: CASSPPPVQFRGQPDTQYF
J gene: TRBJ1-4; V gene: TRBV5-5; CDR3 protein: CASSLHSNEKLFF
J gene: TRBJ1-2; V gene: TRBV29-1; CDR3 protein: CSVELMPGHLNYGYTF
J gene: TRBJ1-4; V gene: TRBV28; CDR3 protein: CASRQGTTNEKLFF
J gene: TRBJ2-7; V gene: TRBV7-8; CDR3 protein: CASSARQGSDEQYF
J gene: TRBJ2-3; V gene: TRBV5-1; CDR3 protein: CASSLGLTTGGTDTQYF
J gene: TRBJ2-5; V gene: TRBV4-1; CDR3 protein: CASSQGGKKGTQYF
J gene: TRBJ2-6; V gene: TRBV6-1; CDR3 protein: CASSALRGVNVLTF
J gene: TRBJ2-5; V gene: TRBV13; CDR3 protein: CASSRTNQETQYF
J gene: TRBJ1-2; V gene: TRBV29-1; CDR3 protein: CSVESGYGYTF
J gene: TRBJ1-1; V gene: TRBV11-2; CDR3 protein: CASSLGQNTEAFF
J gene: TRBJ1-4; V gene: TRBV11-2; CDR3 protein: CASSLDWGSNEKLFF
J gene: TRBJ2-3; V gene: TRBV6-4; CDR3 protein: CATIVGSGRATDTQYF
J gene: TRBJ2-1; V gene: TRBV14; CDR3 protein: CASSQGLAGGIVYNEQFF
J gene: TRBJ1-5; V gene: TRBV28; CDR3 protein: CASSTGQGWNQPQHF
J gene: TRBJ1-1; V gene: TRBV6-5; CDR3 protein: CASSKRTGGRTEAFF
J gene: TRBJ2-7; V gene: TRBV2; CDR3 protein: CASSGVWGSSYEQYF
J gene: TRBJ2-1; V gene: TRBV7-9; CDR3 protein: CASSLLQGWDNEQFF